This TCR beta chain originates from a study of vaccination and CD4 T cells after COVID-19 (dated by TCRdb to 2021 to 2024). With respect to the entire study: Convalescent patients had a positive SARS-CoV-2 result on nasal swab PCR, and of these patients, some ten had mild disease and one had severe disease. The time from the second vaccine dose to post-vaccine blood sampling had a median of roughly 79 days and ranged from roughly 12 to 250 days. Control cultures received a CEFX viral epitope pool as the positive control, an HIV-1 Nef peptide pool as the negative control, or no peptide. The spike-specific CD4+ TCR repertoire was compared before and after mRNA vaccination in around ten COVID-19 convalescent patients and a handful of infection-naive healthy vaccine recipients. The convalescent cohort comprised six males and four females, including two Hispanic individuals, seven Caucasians, two Asians and one multiracial person. Post-COVID blood samples were collected from convalescent patients a median of roughly 100 days after diagnosis, with a range of roughly 30 to 161 days. The cultures were stimulated with overlapping spike peptide pools from SARS-CoV-2 and from the common cold coronaviruses HCoV-NL63, HCoV-OC43 and HCoV-229E. Participants received two doses of either the Pfizer-BioNTech BNT162b2 vaccine (n=8) or the Moderna mRNA-1273 vaccine (n=2). What the authors observed across the whole study: Nearly all vaccine-specific clones in convalescent patients (304 of 307) were mono-reactive for SARS-CoV-2 spike rather than cross-reactive with common cold coronaviruses. Among the post-vaccine SARS-CoV-2-reactive clones in convalescent patients, a median approximately 86% showed up only after vaccination, which suggests vaccine-specific priming. The study included relatively few convalescent patients and did not analyze early timepoints after natural infection. The median number of SARS-CoV-2-reactive clonotypes rose from under 25 after infection to roughly 38 after vaccination, but the change was not significant.

At the junction V is shortened by 6 bases and J by 3 bases; bases outside the gene matches: 5. The CDR3 runs 15 residues from the cysteine to the phenylalanine. CDR3 DNA only is kept here, 45 bases in frame from base 1. A remark on this clonotype: This clone's antigen is unknown. No base quality values were provided; no much bigger clone lies one nucleotide off.

The library was made by PCR. At the Johns Hopkins FTIC core, DNA from the cultured CD4+ T cells underwent TCR sequencing with the Oncomine TCR Beta short-read assay. Genomic DNA was extracted from the cultured CD4+ T cells with the QIAamp micro DNA kit. Oncomine TCR Beta libraries made from cultured CD4+ T cells were pooled using unique dual indexes and sequenced on an Illumina iSeq 100. Per the authors' processing: Non-productive sequences were removed, and CDR3s that did not start with C, did not end with F or W, or were shorter than 7 amino acids were discarded. The MANAFEST web application was used to identify antigen-specific clonotypes by comparing peptide-stimulated wells against reference wells and other culture wells. To be called positive, a clone needed an FDR below 0.05, an odds ratio above 5, and a productive frequency above 0.1% in at least two of three replicate wells. Clonotypes that were significantly expanded in both SARS-CoV-2 spike wells and at least one common cold coronavirus spike condition were defined as cross-reactive. Using R version 3.6.1, CDR3 homology was evaluated through Levenshtein distances (stringdist) along with unrooted phylogenetic trees (ape). TCRdb itself trimmed the public reads at Q25 with fastp, ran MiXCR and retained productive beta chains. Rows are combined by CDR3 protein, so each entry shows the most common genes and DNA. What appears here as the V and J calls and clone size reflects TCRdb's work, not the paper's. Across this sample there are roughly 14,000 distinct CDR3 sequences, with around 64% seen only once. Approximately 20% of the sample is taken by the ten largest.

The treatment or condition label on this specimen signifies: roughly 11-day PBMC culture with coronavirus spike peptide pools or control peptides (ViraFEST assay). To expand antigen-specific T cells with peptide pools and then pick out the expanded clonotypes through TCR sequencing, the study relied on the ViraFEST assay. The convalescent patients' positive SARS-CoV-2 PCR tests fell between March and December 2020, which was before the Alpha, Beta and Delta variants emerged in the United States. Each well held around 1.9 million PBMCs cultured with roughly 10 ug/ml peptide pools in IMDM containing around 5% human AB serum and around 10 IU/ml IL-2. On days 3 and 7, half of the culture medium was replaced with fresh IL-2-containing medium. After 10 days of culture, CD4+ T cells were isolated by negative selection with the EasySep CD4+ T cell isolation kit. Ficoll-Paque Plus gradient centrifugation was used to isolate PBMCs from whole blood, and the isolated PBMCs were then either used fresh or cryopreserved at -140C. In general, triplicate wells were set up for every culture condition.

The sequencing sample was made of CD4+ T cells from blood, cultured in vitro. The receptor comes from a human donor who had recovered from COVID-19. The chain is encoded by TRBV12-3 or TRBV12-4 joined to TRBJ2-5, and TRBD2 aligns with 12 junction nucleotides. CDR3 region: CASRLAGGRKETQYF. The DNA sequence is TGTGCCAGCAGGCTAGCGGGAGGGCGCAAAGAGACCCAGTACTTC.